This T cell receptor beta chain was observed in a study of tumor-infiltrating lymphocytes in primary liver carcinoma (TCRdb year 2017). About the study as a whole: A handful of patients with histopathologically diagnosed primary liver carcinoma underwent surgical resection in China between late 2015 and 2016. High reproducibility was observed for the technical replicate repertoires, with mean shared-clone rates roughly 0.92 and correlation coefficients above 0.98. Hepatocellular carcinoma (four) or combined HCC and intrahepatic cholangiocarcinoma (one) was present in the five patients, who were three men and two women aged 30 to 69 years. Each sample produced roughly 3.5 to 7.13 million productive TCRbeta reads, and read depth showed no significant difference between tissue types. TCRbeta repertoire sequencing covered about 35 specimens from 5 patients: roughly 25 tumor regions, 5 adjacent noncancerous liver tissues and 5 peripheral blood samples. For each liver tumor, the study sampled five regions along with adjacent normal tissue and blood, and applied TCRbeta repertoire sequencing, expression microarrays and whole-exome sequencing. The five patients had tumors staged T1-T3 N0M0, with maximum diameters ranging from about 4.2 to 10 cm.

General study outcomes and caveats: The study included only four to six patients, and the authors note findings should be validated in a larger study. Compared with blood, tumors had a significantly larger share of the repertoire taken up by the top 250 clones (p = 0.039). Repertoire overlap was higher between tumor regions (mean around 36%) than tumor-adjacent (approximately 17%) or tumor-blood (approximately 14%) pairs, consistent with antigen-driven expansion. Only the TCR beta chain was sequenced, so true repertoire diversity is likely underestimated because unpaired alpha chains were not captured. Bulk unsorted samples precluded comparing CD4+ and CD8+ T cell repertoires.

The junction shows trimming of 6 bases on V and 3 bases on J, and the gene matches do not reach 6 bases of it. The CDR1 and CDR2 encoded by the germline V gene are MNHEY and SVGAGI. The CDR3 has 14 amino acids, counting the end cysteine and phenylalanine. The kept DNA is CDR3 alone, 42 bases in frame from the first base. Note on this clonotype: Its antigen is not yet known. No base-level quality is on record; no much larger clone is a single base apart.

Blood RNA was extracted from unsorted whole blood using TRIzol reagent, and germline DNA was obtained with the DNeasy Blood & Tissue kit. Chronic HBV infection was present in the patients, and the patients were treatment-naive at sampling. Before surgery, 3 to 5 milliliters of peripheral blood were collected into K2EDTA tubes. Using a constant-region primer and ProtoScript II reverse transcriptase, TCRbeta-specific cDNA was reverse-transcribed from about 460 ng total RNA. Three nested multiplex PCR rounds, following a slightly modified ARM-PCR procedure, were used to build the TCRbeta libraries. Each of the first two PCR rounds ran for about 10 cycles using multiplex TRBV1-TRBV30 forward primers together with a Cbeta reverse primer. Sample barcodes and Illumina adapters were added in a final 25-cycle PCR with Deep VentR polymerase. Amplicons of 200-500 bp were gel-purified with a QIAquick gel extraction kit before sequencing. An Illumina HiSeq 2500 was used to sequence the TCRbeta amplicons with 250-bp paired-end reads. On the study's bioinformatics: To recover full CDR3 sequences, reads were quality-trimmed using Trimmomatic v0.33 and paired reads were then merged using FLASH v1.2.11. V, D and J germline segments were assigned to the rearranged TCRbeta sequences using MiGEC v1.2.1b. Clonotype statistics and Shannon-Wiener diversity indices were calculated with VDJtools v1.0.0. Except for diversity analysis, only each sample's 250 most abundant clonotypes were used in subsequent analyses to reduce sampling bias. Through fastp at Q25 and MiXCR, TCRdb rebuilt clones from the public reads, retaining in-frame beta chains. Under each unique CDR3 protein, matching rows form one entry showing the most common genes and DNA. TCRdb, rather than the study authors, made the V and J calls. The sample records 150,000 to 200,000 distinct CDR3 sequences, 50% to 75% of which are singletons. The ten top clones hold 70% to 80% of the sample.

Recombination joined TRBV6-5 with TRBJ2-7, with 9 central nucleotides matching TRBD2. This TCR derives from a man between 35 and 55 years old with primary liver carcinoma and hepatitis B virus infection. The sequenced sample consisted of peripheral blood. The DNA is TGTGCCAGCAGCCCCAGCGGGAGGTTCTACGAGCAGTACTTC. Its translation is CASSPSGRFYEQYF.